These 15 T cell receptor beta chains were sequenced from one sample in a study of blood T cell repertoires in COVID-19. Profiled with immunoSEQ multiplex PCR; TCRdb holds only in-frame clones, not every one. This sample carries fewer than 250,000 clones, about nine tenths of them seen once, and the ten largest clones take roughly 4.1%. Sequencing used peripheral blood. The receptors originated from a man aged 50 to 59 with acute or convalescent COVID-19.

The V and J genes are TRBV3-1 (or the pseudogene TRBV3-2) and TRBJ2-7, with a tentative D call TRBD1 (8 bases). This CDR3 region has 14 residues. CDR1 is LGHDT, CDR2 YNNKEL, per germline (reference sequence). Trimming stripped 6 bases from V and 5 bases from J, with 17 bases between. CDR3 region: CASSPQGGKNEQYF. CDR3 coding DNA: TGTGCCAGCAGTCCACAGGGGGGGAAGAACGAGCAGTACTTC.

This clone was counted a few times. This chain joins TRBV4-1 and TRBJ1-1; 9 bases align to TRBD1. Germline loops: CDR1 MGHRA, CDR2 YSYEKL. This CDR3 has 15 amino acids. V lost 4 bases and J lost 2; bases outside the gene matches: 5. As DNA, the CDR3 is TGCGCCAGCAGCCCTACGGGACAGGGTAACACTGAAGCTTTCTTT. Amino acid sequence: CASSPTGQGNTEAFF.

The V gene is TRBV9, the J gene TRBJ2-7, with TRBD1 matching over 8 bases. V dropped 4 bases and J dropped 3; count of bases not matched to a gene: 9. The V gene's germline CDR1 is SGDLS and CDR2 YYNGEE. There are 15 residues in the CDR3. The DNA for the CDR3 is TGTGCCAGCAGCCCTCGGACAGGGCAAGGCTACGAGCAGTACTTC. This translates into CASSPRTGQGYEQYF. The full variable domain, its missing parts supplied by reference TRBV9 and TRBJ2-7, is DSGVTQTPKHLITATGQRVTLRCSPRSGDLSVYWYQQSLDQGLQFLIQYYNGEERAKGNILERFSAQQFPDLHSELNLSSLELGDSALYFCASSPRTGQGYEQYFGPGTRLTVT.

The J gene is TRBJ1-1, the V gene TRBV19; TRBD1 agrees at 10 bases. The CDR3 runs to 14 residues. Germline CDR1 LNHDA, CDR2 SQIVND (reference sequence). The V gene end was trimmed by 5 bases and the J gene end by 6 bases; junction bases not matched to a gene: 6. CDR3 nucleotides: TGTGCCAGTAGTGCCCGGGACAGGGGCTCTGAAGCTTTCTTT. Its protein is CASSARDRGSEAFF.

The chain is built from TRBV10-3 and TRBJ1-6; 10 bases agree with TRBD1. The CDR3 runs 17 residues. Germline trimming cut 3 bases from V and 8 bases from J; bases unmatched to any gene: 10. The V gene's germline CDR1 is ENHRY and CDR2 SYGVKD. The CDR3 sequence is CAISESGQGVLDSPLHF. The DNA of the CDR3 is TGTGCCATCAGTGAATCTGGACAGGGGGTATTAGATTCACCCCTCCACTTT.

J is TRBJ2-3 and V is TRBV15, with D unclear. The germline V gene has CDR1 LNHNV and CDR2 YYDKDF (reference sequence). V dropped 5 bases and J dropped 0 bases, with 9 bases sitting between them. The CDR3 runs 14 residues. Written as DNA, the CDR3 is TGTGCCACCAGCGTGGCGGATAGCACAGATACGCAGTATTTT. The encoded protein is CATSVADSTDTQYF.

This rearrangement joins TRBV3-1 (or the pseudogene TRBV3-2) to TRBJ1-4, with 8 bases identical to TRBD1. Germline CDR1 and CDR2: LGHDT and YNNKEL (reference sequence). There are 16 residues in the CDR3. The V and J ends lost 4 bases and 8 bases, in that order; junction bases with no gene match: 12. The CDR3 coding sequence is TGTGCCAGCAGCCCACCCGTGACAGGGGCTGCCGAAAAACTGTTTTTT. Amino acids: CASSPPVTGAAEKLFF.

This clone is a singleton in its sample. The chain employs TRBV19 and TRBJ1-2; D unclear. Germline V gene data show CDR1 as LNHDA and CDR2 as SQIVND (reference sequence). CDR3 length equals 15 residues. The ends were cut back, 3 bases at V and 6 bases at J, with 17 bases in the middle. In nucleotides, the CDR3 is TGTGCCAGTAGTATGACACCGTTAGCGAGCAATGGCTACACCTTC. It codes for CASSMTPLASNGYTF.

V gene TRBV5-1 combines with J gene TRBJ1-2; 10 bases map to TRBD1. The CDR3 runs 14 residues. Trimming cost V 0 bases and J 8 bases; bases outside gene matches: 4. Germline V gene lookup returns CDR1 SGHRS and CDR2 YFSETQ. The CDR3 bases are TGCGCCAGCAGCTTGGGGACAGGGGGATTAGGCTACACCTTC. Protein sequence: CASSLGTGGLGYTF. Drawing the rest from reference TRBV5-1 and TRBJ1-2, the complete variable domain is KAGVTQTPRYLIKTRGQQVTLSCSPISGHRSVSWYQQTPGQGLQFLFEYFSETQRNKGNFPGRFSGRQFSNSRSEMNVSTLELGDSALYLCASSLGTGGLGYTFGSGTRLTVV.

In this sample, this clone turned up once. V gene TRBV2 combines with J gene TRBJ1-4; 7 nucleotides align to TRBD1. The V segment lost 4 bases and the J segment 5 bases; nucleotides outside the gene matches: 7. The CDR3 runs 15 residues. CDR1 and CDR2 from the germline V gene are SNHLY and FYNNEI. This CDR3 is CASSAIRGTNEKLFF. The CDR3, as DNA: TGTGCCAGCAGTGCCATCAGGGGGACCAATGAAAAACTGTTTTTT.

The chain uses TRBV9 and TRBJ1-6; 9 bases map to TRBD1. Losses at the gene ends were 2 bases for V and 8 bases for J; bases not matched to a gene: 5. The CDR3 runs to 15 residues. Germline V lookup: CDR1 SGDLS, CDR2 YYNGEE. CDR3 coding DNA: TGTGCCAGCAGCGTCCGGGACAGGGTTGATTCACCCCTCCACTTT. Translating it yields CASSVRDRVDSPLHF.

The chain employs TRBV6-5 and TRBJ1-1; 9 bases are a match to TRBD1. Trimming took 5 bases from V and 1 from J; bases not matched to a gene: 5. The CDR3 runs to 15 residues. The germline V gene encodes CDR1 MNHEY and CDR2 SVGAGI. DNA for the CDR3: TGTGCCAGCAGTAGACCGGGACAGGGGAACACTGAAGCTTTCTTT. It is translated as CASSRPGQGNTEAFF.

The sample holds a few counts of this clone. The genes are TRBV7-9 and TRBJ1-3, with 7 bases fitting TRBD1. The CDR3 length is 16 residues. Looked up from germline, CDR1 is SEHNR and CDR2 is FQNEAQ (reference sequence). J gave up 11 bases and V 5 bases, and 18 bases lay outside the gene matches. CDR3 bases: TGTGCCAGCAGCCTGACAGGGCGCACCTCGGCCAGCGCCATATATTTT. Protein product: CASSLTGRTSASAIYF. Looking up the rest from reference TRBV7-9 and TRBJ1-3 gives the full variable domain: DTGVSQNPRHKITKRGQNVTFRCDPISEHNRLYWYRQTLGQGPEFLTYFQNEAQLEKSRLLSDRFSAERPKGSFSTLEIQRTEQGDSAMYLCASSLTGRTSASAIYFGEGSWLTVV.

This clone was counted a few times. The gene calls are TRBV6-5 and TRBJ1-4; 7 bases match TRBD1. CDR3 length equals 15 residues. CDR1 and CDR2 from the germline V gene are MNHEY and SVGAGI. V lost 0 bases, J lost 8 bases, and 6 bases stayed unmatched. The CDR3 reads CASSYSDRWTEKLFF. Here the CDR3 DNA reads TGTGCCAGCAGTTACTCGGACAGGTGGACGGAAAAACTGTTTTTT.

V is TRBV11-2 and J is TRBJ1-1; 11 positions match TRBD1. Unmatched junction bases numbered 10, after V lost 5 bases and J lost 11 bases. CDR3 size: 14 residues. The germline V gene encodes CDR1 SGHAT and CDR2 FQNNGV. The CDR3 nucleotides read TGTGCCAGCAGCCCCGACCGGGACAGGGGGGCTGCTTTCTTT. Residues: CASSPDRDRGAAFF.